The clone carrying this T cell receptor beta chain showed up just a few times. As yet, its antigen is unknown. The CDR3 has 13 amino acids. Trimming pared 3 bases from V and 4 bases from J, leaving 9 bases between. MiXCR, applied by TCRdb to the 5' RACE reads, yields one record per CDR3 protein. The table lists fewer than 200,000 distinct CDR3 sequences, approximately 18% of them singletons. The sample is drawn from a study of T-cell memory formation after mild COVID-19. Study outcomes and limitations: There were some responding clones in pre-infection memory, which suggested that cross-reactive memory had joined. Clones that got smaller from day 15 to 85 had even CD4/CD8, while clones growing later tipped toward CD4+.

What was sequenced was PBMCs or a T cell subset sorted from them (not recorded which). This receptor was identified in a young man who had mild COVID-19 (a few samples of this study predate the infection). Cell type and time point are not known. The chain recombines TRBV12-3 or TRBV12-4 with TRBJ1-2; D call uncertain. CDR3 amino acids: CASSFTGGYGYTF. CDR3 nucleotides: TGTGCCAGCAGTTTCACCGGTGGCTATGGCTACACCTTC.